This T cell receptor beta chain was retrieved from a study of relationships among human T cell subsets. Whole-study results and caveats: A couple of pan T samples were processed with pan B cells. No significant subset differences appeared in V, D, J use, CDR3 length or N-additions.

The CDR3 extends over 15 amino acids. Trimming at V came to 6 bases and at J to 2 bases, leaving 7 bases not matched to a gene. CDR1 and CDR2 from the germline V gene are WSHSY and SAAADI. Concerning this clonotype itself: Its antigen is not identified.

From mRNA, alpha and beta CDR3 regions were amplified using semiquantitative ARM-PCR. Exponential amplification used communal superprimers after tagged nested gene-specific primers in ARM-PCR. TCRdb reprocessed the multiplex PCR reads via MiXCR and lists one record per CDR3 protein. The sample yields around 14,000 distinct CDR3 sequences, 62% seen once. V is TRBV10-2 and J is TRBJ1-5, with 7 bases identical to TRBD1. The sequence derives from a man in his forties in good health. Sequenced: total T cells sorted from blood. CDR3 sequence (DNA): TGCGCCAGCAGACCCGACAGGGAGGGCAATCAGCCCCAGCATTTT. Its protein is CASRPDREGNQPQHF.